What follows are 29 T cell receptor beta chains derived from one specimen sequenced in a study of blood T cell repertoires in COVID-19. Method: immunoSEQ multiplex PCR; TCRdb's copy keeps in-frame clones and lacks some. This sample yields more than 300,000 clones, of which approximately 90% are seen a single time; over 0.7% belongs to the top ten. Material: PBMCs or T cells enriched from blood (not recorded which). These TCRs come from a woman in her thirties or forties who had been exposed to COVID-19.

This chain connects TRBV1 to TRBJ2-2; the tabulated D call, TRBD2, remains unverified against the DNA. TRBV1 is assigned pseudogene status. There are 14 residues in the CDR3. DNA of the CDR3: TGCACCAGCAGCCAAGGACTGTACACCGGGGAGCTGTTTTTT. It codes for CTSSQGLYTGELFF.

This chain joins TRBV30 and TRBJ1-2, with D possibly TRBD1 on 6 matching bases. This CDR3 contains 13 residues. Looked up from germline, CDR1 is GTSNPN and CDR2 is SVGIG (reference sequence). V was shortened by 1 base and J by 7 bases, with 13 bases between the two germline ends. CDR3 region: CAWSAQGTGGYTF. The CDR3 bases are TGTGCCTGGAGTGCGCAGGGGACGGGTGGCTACACCTTC.

The rearrangement uses TRBV24-1 and TRBJ2-2; weak D call: TRBD1 (5 bases). Trimming cost V 3 bases and J 13 bases, with 14 bases left between them. The CDR3 is made up of 13 amino acids. Germline CDR1 reads KGHDR; CDR2 reads SFDVKD. The CDR3 DNA is TGTGCCACCAGTGATGACAGCGCTAATACGCTGTTTTTT. Translated, it gives CATSDDSANTLFF.

This clone occurred a few times. The V gene is TRBV19, the J gene TRBJ2-1, with 7 bases lining up with TRBD1. Germline V gene lookup returns CDR1 LNHDA and CDR2 SQIVND (reference sequence). Losses at the gene ends were 10 bases for V and 2 bases for J; bases not matched to a gene: 8. This CDR3 is 14 amino acids long. CDR3 amino acids: CATGGQPPYNEQFF. In nucleotides, the CDR3 is TGTGCCACAGGGGGACAGCCCCCCTACAATGAGCAGTTCTTC.

V and J are TRBV15 and TRBJ2-7, with D perhaps matching TRBD2 (6 bases). The length of the CDR3 is 15 residues. Trimming shortened V by 0 bases and J by 5 bases, and 14 bases separated the two germline ends. CDR1 and CDR2 from the germline V gene are LNHNV and YYDKDF (reference sequence). The CDR3 loop reads CATSRDPGLENEQYF. The CDR3 nucleotides read TGTGCCACCAGCAGAGACCCGGGACTGGAAAACGAGCAGTACTTC.

The CDR3 region is CASRMKEGNTGELFF. The CDR3 DNA follows: TGTGCCAGCAGGATGAAGGAGGGGAACACCGGGGAGCTGTTTTTT. The chain combines TRBV7-9 with TRBJ2-2, with TRBD2 as a possible D gene (6 bases). This CDR3 is 15 amino acids long. CDR1 and CDR2 from the germline V gene are SEHNR and FQNEAQ (reference sequence). Between the trimmed V and J ends, which lost 6 bases and 1 base, there was a span of 12 bases.

The chain has TRBV20-1 and TRBJ2-7; D remains ambiguous. The germline CDR1 and CDR2 sequences are DFQATT and SNEGSKA (reference sequence). V was trimmed by 5 bases and J by 2 bases, leaving 4 bases between them. The CDR3 contains 10 residues. The CDR3 DNA follows: TGCAGTGCTGGGCCCTACGAGCAGTACTTC. Its protein is CSAGPYEQYF.

The CDR3 nucleotides read TGCGCCAGCAGCCAAGCCAGGGGCGGCACTGAAGCTTTCTTT. Residues: CASSQARGGTEAFF. The V gene is TRBV4-1, the J gene TRBJ1-1, with D perhaps TRBD1 (6 bases). CDR1 is MGHRA and CDR2 is YSYEKL in the germline V gene. There are 14 residues in the CDR3. Between the trimmed V and J ends, which lost 1 base and 4 bases, there was a span of 10 bases.

This clone was recorded only once. The V call is TRBV6-5, the J call TRBJ1-5, with 9 bases that match TRBD1. This CDR3 is built from 13 residues. In germline, CDR1 is MNHEY, CDR2 SVGAGI. Trimming at V came to 6 bases and at J to 7 bases, leaving 4 bases not matched to a gene. CDR3 residues: CASRDRGGQPQHF. The CDR3 bases are TGTGCCAGCAGGGACAGGGGAGGCCAGCCCCAGCATTTT.

The chain combines TRBV19 with TRBJ2-1, with 9 bases identical to TRBD1. J lost 5 bases, V lost 7 bases, and 15 bases had no gene match. The CDR3 extends over 17 amino acids. Germline V lookup: CDR1 LNHDA, CDR2 SQIVND (reference sequence). In DNA, the CDR3 is TGTGCCAGTACCACCAGGCCGGACAGGGGCTATCACAATGAGCAGTTCTTC. Its translation is CASTTRPDRGYHNEQFF.

The chain's CDR3 is CASSLNRGYPGTQYF. In DNA, the CDR3 is TGCGCCAGCAGCTTGAACAGGGGGTACCCCGGGACCCAGTACTTC. This chain links TRBV5-1 with TRBJ2-5; TRBD1 matches 8 bases. This CDR3 contains 15 residues. V trimming: 1 base; J trimming: 7 bases; junction bases outside the gene matches: 9. From germline, CDR1 is SGHRS and CDR2 YFSETQ.

DNA of the CDR3: TGTGCCAGCAGCTTGTGGGACAGCTATCCTGAAAAGTTCTTT. Translated, it gives CASSLWDSYPEKFF. The chain is built from TRBV5-4 and TRBJ1-1; TRBD1 matches 7 bases. Germline CDR1 is SGHNT and CDR2 is YYREEE (reference sequence). Trimming removed 1 base from V and 14 bases from J; junction bases left unmatched: 14. The CDR3 extends over 14 amino acids.

This chain joins TRBV7-2 and TRBJ2-6; D perhaps matches TRBD1 (6 bases). V was shortened by 5 bases and J by 1 base, with 12 bases between the two germline ends. CDR3 size: 16 residues. CDR1 SGHTA and CDR2 FQGNSA come from the germline V gene. The CDR3: CASSIDRQSGANVLTF. In DNA form, the CDR3 reads TGTGCCAGCAGCATCGACAGGCAGTCTGGGGCCAACGTCCTGACTTTC.

The chain's CDR3 is CASSSTGNQPQHF. DNA of the CDR3: TGTGCCAGCAGTTCGACCGGGAATCAGCCCCAGCATTTT. This rearrangement joins TRBV6-6 to TRBJ1-5; no reliable D call. This CDR3 spans 13 amino acids. V gave up 4 bases and J gave up 4 bases, with 8 bases separating them. Germline assignment: CDR1 MNHNY and CDR2 SVGAGI (reference sequence).

The chain recombines TRBV30 with TRBJ1-2; 9 positions match TRBD1. This CDR3 has 14 residues. The trim removed 1 base at V and 6 bases at J, leaving 6 bases unmatched. Germline V gene sequence: CDR1 GTSNPN, CDR2 SVGIG (reference sequence). The CDR3 loop is CAWSARRTGDGYTF. The DNA of the CDR3 is TGTGCCTGGAGTGCCCGCCGGACAGGGGATGGCTACACCTTC.

This rearrangement joins TRBV4-3 to TRBJ2-2, with 8 bases identical to TRBD2. This CDR3 is 16 amino acids long. The junction had 14 bases not matched to a gene; V was cut back by 8 bases and J by 6 bases. Germline V gene sequence: CDR1 LGHNA, CDR2 YSLEER. The CDR3 nucleotides read TGCGCCAGCGGTCTAAGCGGGAGAACCCCAGCCGGGGAGCTGTTTTTT. It translates to CASGLSGRTPAGELFF.

This clone was observed once. The V and J genes are TRBV5-6 and TRBJ2-7; 7 bases are shared with TRBD2. Trimming at V came to 0 bases and at J to 5 bases, leaving 5 bases not matched to a gene. The CDR3 length is 14 residues. The germline CDR1 and CDR2 sequences are SGHDT and YYEEEE. The DNA of the CDR3 is TGTGCCAGCAGCTTGGCTGGGAGGGAACACGAGCAGTACTTC. Translation: CASSLAGREHEQYF.

This clone was counted a single time. CDR3 residues: CASSRRGRGYTEAFF. CDR3 coding DNA: TGTGCCAGCAGTCGCCGAGGCAGAGGGTACACTGAAGCTTTCTTT. The V and J genes are TRBV6-5 and TRBJ1-1; D not certain. The CDR3 covers 15 residues. V was cut by 5 bases and J by 3 bases, with 16 bases left in between. The V gene's germline CDR1 is MNHEY and CDR2 SVGAGI.

The sample holds one count of this clone. V usage is TRBV19 and J usage is TRBJ2-3, with TRBD2 matching 8 bases. Trimming at V came to 5 bases and at J to 1 base, leaving 8 bases not matched to a gene. This CDR3 has 16 amino acids. Per germline, CDR1 LNHDA and CDR2 SQIVND (reference sequence). CDR3 DNA: TGTGCCAGTAGTCCGGGACTAGGGACGGGCACAGATACGCAGTATTTT. Protein product: CASSPGLGTGTDTQYF.

This clone was found once. The J gene is TRBJ2-1, the V gene TRBV30; 12 bases line up with TRBD1. Germline V CDR1 and CDR2: GTSNPN, SVGIG (reference sequence). Unmatched junction bases numbered 21, after V lost 0 bases and J lost 9 bases. This CDR3 is built from 20 residues. The CDR3 region is CAWSVGGTGGLTSGMREQFF. DNA for the CDR3: TGTGCCTGGAGTGTAGGGGGGACAGGGGGCCTCACTAGCGGGATGCGTGAGCAGTTCTTC.

The genes are TRBV7-8 and TRBJ2-5; 15 bases map to TRBD2. V lost 5 bases to trimming and J lost 2 bases; unmatched junction nucleotides: 12. This CDR3 is 19 amino acids long. The V gene's germline CDR1 is SGHVS and CDR2 FQNEAQ. The CDR3 protein is CASSRRTSGGAFGQETQYF. CDR3 sequence (DNA): TGTGCCAGCAGCCGACGGACTAGCGGGGGGGCCTTTGGGCAAGAGACCCAGTACTTC.

V usage is TRBV11-3 and J usage is TRBJ2-2, with 11 bases matching TRBD1. The CDR3 spans 17 residues. The germline CDR1 and CDR2 sequences are SGHNT and YENEEA. Trimming cost V 5 bases and J 2 bases; bases outside gene matches: 7. CDR3 region: CASSHGQGAGNTGELFF. In nucleotides, the CDR3 is TGTGCCAGCAGCCACGGACAGGGGGCCGGTAACACCGGGGAGCTGTTTTTT. Full variable domain (outside the CDR3, taken from reference TRBV11-3 and TRBJ2-2): EAGVVQSPRYKIIEKKQPVAFWCNPISGHNTLYWYLQNLGQGPELLIRYENEEAVDDSQLPKDRFSAERLKGVDSTLKIQPAELGDSAVYLCASSHGQGAGNTGELFFGEGSRLTVL.

This chain connects TRBV6-2 or TRBV6-3 to TRBJ1-2; weak D call: TRBD1 (6 bases). V was trimmed by 0 bases and J by 6 bases, leaving 23 bases between them. This CDR3 region has 18 residues. Per germline, CDR1 MNHEY and CDR2 SVGEGT. CDR3 sequence: CASSYSRTGSESSDGYTF. The CDR3 region has the DNA TGTGCCAGCAGTTACTCGAGAACAGGGAGTGAATCTTCCGATGGCTACACCTTC.

This rearrangement joins TRBV18 to TRBJ1-2; TRBD1 agrees at 9 bases. The length of the CDR3 is 14 residues. Germline V gene sequence: CDR1 KGHSH, CDR2 LQKENI. The V and J ends lost 6 bases and 4 bases, in that order; junction bases with no gene match: 6. This CDR3 is CASSRDRVVYGYTF. The CDR3, as DNA: TGTGCCAGCTCGCGGGACAGGGTCGTCTATGGCTACACCTTC.

V gene TRBV11-2 combines with J gene TRBJ2-6; 9 nucleotides line up with TRBD1. The germline CDR1 and CDR2 sequences are SGHAT and FQNNGV. This CDR3 contains 19 residues. Trimming at V came to 1 base and at J to 2 bases, leaving 9 bases not matched to a gene. CDR3 sequence reads: CASSLAQGQGSPGANVLTF. The CDR3 DNA follows: TGTGCCAGCAGCTTAGCCCAGGGACAGGGTTCCCCTGGGGCCAACGTCCTGACTTTC. The full variable domain, in which reference TRBV11-2 and TRBJ2-6 provide the parts outside the CDR3, is EAGVAQSPRYKIIEKRQSVAFWCNPISGHATLYWYQQILGQGPKLLIQFQNNGVVDDSQLPKDRFSAERLKGVDSTLKIQPAKLEDSAVYLCASSLAQGQGSPGANVLTFGAGSRLTVL.

The chain is built from TRBV5-4 and TRBJ2-3; a weak D match, TRBD2 (6 bases). The CDR3 spans 15 residues. Germline V gene data show CDR1 as SGHNT and CDR2 as YYREEE (reference sequence). V lost 3 bases and J 4 bases, leaving 15 bases between the germline ends. CDR3 DNA: TGTGCCAGCAGCTGGGACTCCGTAACTTCAGATACGCAGTATTTT. As protein: CASSWDSVTSDTQYF.

This chain joins TRBV5-4 and TRBJ2-1, with TRBD1 identical over 8 bases. The germline gives CDR1 SGHNT, CDR2 YYREEE (reference sequence). The trim removed 2 bases at V and 7 bases at J, leaving 8 bases unmatched. The CDR3 contains 15 residues. CDR3 DNA: TGTGCCAGCAGCTTTATAGGGACAGGATCAAATGAGCAGTTCTTC. The encoded protein is CASSFIGTGSNEQFF.

This chain connects TRBV27 to TRBJ1-3; perhaps TRBD1 as D (6 bases). Per the germline V gene, CDR1 is MNHEY and CDR2 is SMNVEV (reference sequence). The CDR3 totals 14 residues. The V end lost 2 bases, the J end lost 7 bases, and 12 bases lay between the germline ends. CDR3 sequence (DNA): TGTGCCAGCAGTTTAACAGGGTTCGCGAACACCATATATTTT. It translates to CASSLTGFANTIYF.

The V call is TRBV7-3, the J call TRBJ2-2; 8 bases line up with TRBD1. Per the germline V gene, CDR1 is SGHTA and CDR2 is FQGTGA. There are 15 residues in the CDR3. After removal of 5 bases from V and 2 bases from J, the junction contained 4 bases not matched to a gene. CDR3 nucleotide sequence: TGTGCCAGCAGCCCCGACAGGGGTAACACCGGGGAGCTGTTTTTT. It encodes CASSPDRGNTGELFF.